This T cell receptor beta chain emerged from a study of blood T cell repertoires in COVID-19 (dated by TCRdb to 2019 to 2021). Notes on the research overall: Samples covering the acute and convalescent phases of COVID-19 were provided by collaborators in the United States, Italy and Spain. The prospective study material was composed of cDNA or gDNA derived from T cells, B-cell-depleted T cells, or PBMCs. Deeply sampled blood TCRbeta repertoires from subjects exposed to, actively infected with, or recovered from COVID-19 were included in the dataset. The repertoires were made available in a free public database intended to serve as a resource for research on the immune response to SARS-CoV-2. The samples were drawn from two sources: the first 160 participants of the ongoing ImmuneRACE study, and fewer than 1,500 subjects contributed by 6 global collaborators. Nearly every sample came with metadata listing a de-identified subject ID, COVID-19 status, age in years and sex. HLA class I and class II types, where available, came from metadata supplied by the sample provider rather than from assay-based typing.

After removal of 6 bases from V and 3 bases from J, the junction retains 12 bases not matched to a gene. From the cysteine through the phenylalanine, the CDR3 covers 16 amino acids. Just the 48-base CDR3 DNA is kept, in frame starting at base 1. The germline V gene (reference sequence) yields SGHKS for CDR1 and YYEKEE for CDR2. Collaborating institutions collected whole blood in K2EDTA tubes following their own protocols. Collaborator samples were shipped for TCRbeta analysis as frozen whole blood, isolated PBMCs, or DNA extracted from either sample type. The full study reports these points: The quantity of clinical and demographic metadata differed by source and by participant and was supplied without curation.

A remark on this clone: Which antigen it targets is not known. Base-call qualities are not available, and no considerably larger clone is one nucleotide away.

The immunoSEQ Assay, a bias-controlled multiplex PCR, was used to amplify TCRbeta CDR3 regions from genomic DNA. As for the original processing: Within the assay, amplification of reference gene primers was used to estimate how many nucleated cells each sample contained. To quantify the absolute abundance of each unique TCRbeta CDR3 rearrangement, sequence reads were collapsed and filtered. Productive Simpson clonality was computed per sample as the square root of Simpson's diversity index over productive rearrangements. TCRdb limited this immuneACCESS table to in-frame rearrangements with V and J called. A share of clones is missing; checked studies link under half to unresolved V genes, and the rest is unexplained. V, J and clone size are those of that table, while D and trimming were read from the DNA. A total of around 66,000 clones appear in this sample, about 89% of them only once. The ten largest account for 5.5% to 8.5% of the sample.

This receptor chain uses TRBV5-5 and TRBJ2-3, with 8 middle bases fitting TRBD2. The clonotype originates from a man between 60 and 75 years old with acute or convalescent COVID-19. Material for sequencing was peripheral blood. The CDR3 has the sequence CASTFSHGGGTDTQYF. The DNA sequence follows: TGTGCCAGCACCTTTTCCCACGGGGGGGGGACAGATACGCAGTATTTT.